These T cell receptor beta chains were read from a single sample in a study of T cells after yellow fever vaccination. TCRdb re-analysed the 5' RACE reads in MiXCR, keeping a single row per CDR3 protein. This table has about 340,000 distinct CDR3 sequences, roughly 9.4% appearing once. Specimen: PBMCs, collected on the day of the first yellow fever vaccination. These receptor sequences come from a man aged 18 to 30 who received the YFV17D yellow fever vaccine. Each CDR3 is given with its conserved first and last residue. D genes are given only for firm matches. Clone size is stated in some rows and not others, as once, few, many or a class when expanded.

CDR3: CASSYRLAGGPRETQYF; V: TRBV6-5; D: TRBD2; size: .
CDR3: CASSQDPGGKETQYF; V: TRBV4-3; D: TRBD2; size: .
CDR3: CASRRGTQYF; V: TRBV6-6; D: .; size: many
CDR3: CASSFAGQFSGNTIYF; V: TRBV5-1; D: TRBD1; size: .
CDR3: CASSYMAPAVLAKNIQYF; V: TRBV6-5; D: .; size: .
CDR3: CASSLTGGMRETQYF; V: TRBV7-3; D: TRBD2; size: .
CDR3: CASSPITGELFF; V: TRBV5-6; D: .; size: few
CDR3: CASSPSPGTGAREYIQYF; V: TRBV14; D: TRBD1; size: .
CDR3: CASSPTGRSGNTIYF; V: TRBV4-2; D: .; size: few
CDR3: CASSPGTSYTGELFF; V: TRBV4-1; D: .; size: .